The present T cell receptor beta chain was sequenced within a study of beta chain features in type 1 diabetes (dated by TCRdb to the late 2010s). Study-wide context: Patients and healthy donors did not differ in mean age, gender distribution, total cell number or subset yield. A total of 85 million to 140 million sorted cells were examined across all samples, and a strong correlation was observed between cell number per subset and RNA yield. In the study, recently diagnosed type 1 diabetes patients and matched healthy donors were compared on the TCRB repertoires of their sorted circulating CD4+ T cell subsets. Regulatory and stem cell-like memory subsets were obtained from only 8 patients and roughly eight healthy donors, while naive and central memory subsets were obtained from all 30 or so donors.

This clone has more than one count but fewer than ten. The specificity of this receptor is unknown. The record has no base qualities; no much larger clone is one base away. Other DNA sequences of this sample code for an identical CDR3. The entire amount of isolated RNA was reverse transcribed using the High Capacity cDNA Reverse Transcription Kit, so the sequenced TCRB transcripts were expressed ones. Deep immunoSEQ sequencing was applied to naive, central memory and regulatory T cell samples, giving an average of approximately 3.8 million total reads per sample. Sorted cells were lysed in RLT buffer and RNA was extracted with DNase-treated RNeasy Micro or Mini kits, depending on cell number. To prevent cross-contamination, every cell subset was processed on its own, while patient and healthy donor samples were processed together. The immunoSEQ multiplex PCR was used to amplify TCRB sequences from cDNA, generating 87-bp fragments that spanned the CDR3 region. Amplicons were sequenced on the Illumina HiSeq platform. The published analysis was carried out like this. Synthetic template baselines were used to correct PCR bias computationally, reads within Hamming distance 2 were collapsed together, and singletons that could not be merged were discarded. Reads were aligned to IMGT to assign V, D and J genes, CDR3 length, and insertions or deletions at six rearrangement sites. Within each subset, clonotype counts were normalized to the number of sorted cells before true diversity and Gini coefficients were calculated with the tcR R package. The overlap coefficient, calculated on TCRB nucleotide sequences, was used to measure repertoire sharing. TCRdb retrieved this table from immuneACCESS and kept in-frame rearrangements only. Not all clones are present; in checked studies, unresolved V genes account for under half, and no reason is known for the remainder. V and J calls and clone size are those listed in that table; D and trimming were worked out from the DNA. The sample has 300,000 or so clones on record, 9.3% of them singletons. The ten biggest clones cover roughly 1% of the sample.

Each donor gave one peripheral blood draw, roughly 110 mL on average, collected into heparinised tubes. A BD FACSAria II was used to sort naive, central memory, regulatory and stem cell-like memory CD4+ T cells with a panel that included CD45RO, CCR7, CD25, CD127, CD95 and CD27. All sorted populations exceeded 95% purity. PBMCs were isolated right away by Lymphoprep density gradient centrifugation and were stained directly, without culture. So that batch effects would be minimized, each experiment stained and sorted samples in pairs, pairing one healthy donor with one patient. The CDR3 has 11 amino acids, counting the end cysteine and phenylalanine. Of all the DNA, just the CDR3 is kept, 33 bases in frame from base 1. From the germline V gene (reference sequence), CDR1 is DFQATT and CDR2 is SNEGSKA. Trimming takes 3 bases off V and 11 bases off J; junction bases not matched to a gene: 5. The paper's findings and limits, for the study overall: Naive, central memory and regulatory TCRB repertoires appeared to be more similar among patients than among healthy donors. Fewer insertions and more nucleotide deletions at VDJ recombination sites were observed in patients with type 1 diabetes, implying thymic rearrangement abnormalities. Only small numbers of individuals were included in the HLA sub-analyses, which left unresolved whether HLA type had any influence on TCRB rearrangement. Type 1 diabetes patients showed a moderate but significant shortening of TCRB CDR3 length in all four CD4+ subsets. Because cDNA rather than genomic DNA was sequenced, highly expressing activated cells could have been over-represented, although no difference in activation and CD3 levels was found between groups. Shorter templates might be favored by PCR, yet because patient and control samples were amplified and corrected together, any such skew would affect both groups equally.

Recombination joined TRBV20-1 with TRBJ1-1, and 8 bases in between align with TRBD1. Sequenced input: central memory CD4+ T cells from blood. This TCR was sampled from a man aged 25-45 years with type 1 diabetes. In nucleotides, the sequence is TGCAGTGCTAGTCCGGACAGGGCGGCTTTCTTT. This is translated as CSASPDRAAFF.